A selection of T cell receptor beta chains follows, all from one sample in a study of OX40 agonist ivuxolimab in advanced cancers. Libraries were prepared by immunoSEQ multiplex PCR; TCRdb keeps only in-frame clonotypes and omits some of them. The sample yields some 19,000 clones, about four fifths seen once. The material sequenced was CD4+ or CD8+ T cells sorted from blood, taken in a trial of the OX40 agonist ivuxolimab. Receptor source: an adult with an advanced solid tumor such as melanoma, head and neck, liver or kidney cancer. The CDR3 runs from the conserved cysteine through the conserved F or W. The D gene is left open where the match is weak. Clone size is not always given. Where it is, it says once, few, many or a class for expanded clones.

v_call	d_call	j_call	clone_size	cdr3_aa	cdr3_nt
TRBV21-1	.	TRBJ2-7	once	CASSNPSGKVSYEQYF	TGTGCCAGCAGCAACCCTAGCGGGAAGGTGTCCTACGAGCAGTACTTC
TRBV6-1	TRBD2	TRBJ2-2	.	CASSEIGLVSGELFF	TGTGCCAGCAGTGAGATAGGACTAGTGTCCGGGGAGCTGTTTTTT
TRBV11-2	.	TRBJ2-7	.	CASSSIYEQYF	TGTGCCAGCAGCTCCATATACGAGCAGTACTTC
TRBV5-1	.	TRBJ2-2	.	CASSLISGELFF	TGCGCCAGCAGCTTGATAAGCGGGGAGCTGTTTTTT
TRBV25-1	.	TRBJ2-4	.	CASSGPGPNIQYF	TGTGCCAGCAGTGGGCCAGGGCCAAACATTCAGTACTTC
TRBV19	.	TRBJ2-2	.	CASTSNTGELFF	TGTGCCAGTACATCGAACACCGGGGAGCTGTTTTTT
TRBV2	TRBD1	TRBJ2-7	.	CASSEAPTGVTYEQYF	TGTGCCAGCAGTGAAGCACCGACAGGGGTGACTTACGAGCAGTACTTC
TRBV27	.	TRBJ2-6	few	CASSLAAGANVLTF	TGTGCCAGCAGTTTGGCGGCTGGGGCCAACGTCCTGACTTTC
TRBV14	TRBD2	TRBJ2-5	.	CASSSGTSVTLETQYF	TGTGCCAGCAGCTCCGGGACTAGCGTCACTCTAGAGACCCAGTACTTC
TRBV18	TRBD1	TRBJ2-1	.	CASSPRSRGLYNEQFF	TGTGCCAGCTCACCAAGGTCTAGGGGGCTCTACAATGAGCAGTTCTTC
TRBV2	.	TRBJ2-2	.	CASRGIDTGELFF	TGTGCCAGCAGAGGAATAGACACCGGGGAGCTGTTTTTT
TRBV7-7	TRBD1	TRBJ2-5	.	CASSLEGTGGETQYF	TGTGCCAGCAGCTTAGAAGGGACAGGAGGAGAGACCCAGTACTTC
TRBV6-5	TRBD2	TRBJ2-1	.	CASSRLAYPEQFF	TGTGCCAGCAGTAGACTAGCGTATCCTGAGCAGTTCTTC
TRBV28	TRBD1	TRBJ1-5	.	CASSRGTGGKGQPQHF	TGTGCCAGCAGCAGAGGGACAGGGGGAAAGGGTCAGCCCCAGCATTTT
TRBV6-4	.	TRBJ1-2	.	CASSDSVGPNGYTF	TGTGCCAGCAGTGACTCCGTCGGACCCAATGGCTACACCTTC
TRBV5-4	.	TRBJ2-5	.	CASSLPREKKETQYF	TGTGCCAGCAGCTTGCCTCGGGAGAAGAAAGAGACCCAGTACTTC
TRBV9	TRBD1	TRBJ1-4	.	CASSNDGTGAEKLFF	TGTGCCAGCAGCAACGACGGGACAGGGGCTGAAAAACTGTTTTTT
TRBV29-1	TRBD2	TRBJ2-7	.	CSVARGGAGYEQYF	TGCAGCGTCGCCCGGGGGGGGGCGGGCTACGAGCAGTACTTC
TRBV7-2	.	TRBJ2-2	.	CASSSYTGELFF	TGTGCCAGCAGCTCCTACACCGGGGAGCTGTTTTTT
TRBV6-5	.	TRBJ1-1	.	CASSENGVGREAFF	TGTGCCAGCAGTGAAAATGGTGTGGGCCGGGAAGCTTTCTTT
TRBV30	.	TRBJ2-5	few	CAWSEETQYF	TGTGCCTGGAGTGAAGAGACCCAGTACTTC
TRBV4-3	TRBD1	TRBJ1-1	.	CASSPGQGVEAFF	TGCGCCAGCAGCCCGGGACAGGGTGTTGAAGCTTTCTTT
TRBV21-1	.	TRBJ1-4	.	CASSAQGDGDEKLFF	TGTGCCAGCAGCGCACAGGGGGATGGAGATGAAAAACTGTTTTTT
TRBV27	TRBD2	TRBJ2-5	.	CASGKTSAAGRTQYF	TGTGCCAGCGGAAAGACTAGCGCGGCTGGGAGGACCCAGTACTTC
TRBV11-2	.	TRBJ2-1	.	CASRTRGGLASYNEQFF	TGTGCCAGCAGAACAAGGGGCGGATTGGCCTCCTACAATGAGCAGTTCTTC
TRBV30	.	TRBJ1-2	once	CAWSVLGRNYGYTF	TGTGCCTGGAGTGTACTAGGCCGAAACTATGGCTACACCTTC
TRBV11-1	.	TRBJ1-1	.	CASSFRDSRNTEAFF	TGTGCCAGCAGCTTCCGGGACTCAAGGAACACTGAAGCTTTCTTT
TRBV7-2	.	TRBJ2-1	.	CASLAASSYNEQFF	TGTGCCAGCTTAGCGGCGAGCTCCTACAATGAGCAGTTCTTC
TRBV13	.	TRBJ1-2	.	CASSLISRARKDGYTF	TGTGCCAGCAGCCTAATAAGTCGCGCACGGAAGGATGGCTACACCTTC
TRBV27	.	TRBJ1-6	.	CASRNRSYNSPLHF	TGTGCCAGCAGAAATAGATCCTATAATTCACCCCTCCACTTT
TRBV9	TRBD2	TRBJ2-2	.	CASSPRTSGNGGELFF	TGTGCCAGCAGCCCCCGGACTAGCGGGAATGGCGGGGAGCTGTTTTTT
TRBV19	.	TRBJ1-4	.	CASSSDSFNEKLFF	TGTGCCAGTAGTTCCGACAGCTTTAATGAAAAACTGTTTTTT
TRBV28	.	TRBJ1-1	.	CASRRHGGGSYVNTEAFF	TGTGCCAGCAGGCGTCATGGGGGCGGATCGTATGTGAACACTGAAGCTTTCTTT
TRBV19	.	TRBJ2-1	.	CASSIRLHNEQFF	TGTGCCAGTAGTATAAGGCTCCACAATGAGCAGTTCTTC
TRBV6-4	TRBD2	TRBJ2-3	.	CASSDGLAGAGDTQYF	TGTGCCAGCAGTGACGGACTAGCGGGGGCAGGGGATACGCAGTATTTT
TRBV4-2	TRBD1	TRBJ1-1	few	CASSRGQGTTEAFF	TGTGCCAGCAGCCGGGGACAGGGTACGACTGAAGCTTTCTTT
TRBV5-3	.	TRBJ2-2	.	CAAREFRNTGELFF	TGTGCCGCCAGGGAATTCCGGAACACCGGGGAGCTGTTTTTT
TRBV9	.	TRBJ2-5	once	CASSVVVGLQETQYF	TGTGCCAGCAGCGTAGTCGTCGGGTTACAAGAGACCCAGTACTTC
TRBV11-3	.	TRBJ2-7	once	CASSPDNPYEQYF	TGTGCCAGCAGCCCCGACAATCCCTACGAGCAGTACTTC
TRBV5-6	.	TRBJ2-3	medium-sized	CASSWRRQPSTDTQYF	TGTGCCAGCAGCTGGAGGAGACAGCCTAGCACAGATACGCAGTATTTT
TRBV14	.	TRBJ2-5	.	CASSLLGLRYQETQYF	TGTGCCAGCAGTCTGCTCGGTCTGAGGTACCAAGAGACCCAGTACTTC